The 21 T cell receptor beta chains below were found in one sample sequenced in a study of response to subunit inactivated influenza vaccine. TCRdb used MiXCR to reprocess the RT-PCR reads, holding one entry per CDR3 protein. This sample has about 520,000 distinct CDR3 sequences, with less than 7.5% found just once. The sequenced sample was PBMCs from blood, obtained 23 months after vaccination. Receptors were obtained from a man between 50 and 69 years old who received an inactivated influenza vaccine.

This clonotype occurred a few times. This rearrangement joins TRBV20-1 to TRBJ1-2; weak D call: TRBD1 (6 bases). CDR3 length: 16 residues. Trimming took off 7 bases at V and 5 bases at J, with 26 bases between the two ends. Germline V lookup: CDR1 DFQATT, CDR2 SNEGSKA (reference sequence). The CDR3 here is CSVSNTGLRNRYGYTF. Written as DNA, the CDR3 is TGCAGTGTTTCGAATACAGGGCTAAGGAATCGTTATGGCTACACCTTC.

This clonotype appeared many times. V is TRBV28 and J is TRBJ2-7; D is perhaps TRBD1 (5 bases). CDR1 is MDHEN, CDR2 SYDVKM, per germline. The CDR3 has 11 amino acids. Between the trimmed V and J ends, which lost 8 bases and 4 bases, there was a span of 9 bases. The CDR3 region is CASYSGYEQYF. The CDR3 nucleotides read TGTGCCAGCTACTCAGGGTACGAGCAGTACTTC.

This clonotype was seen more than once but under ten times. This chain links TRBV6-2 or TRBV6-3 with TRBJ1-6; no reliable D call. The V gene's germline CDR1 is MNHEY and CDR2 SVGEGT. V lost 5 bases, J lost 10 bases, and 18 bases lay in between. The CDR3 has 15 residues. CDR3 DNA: TGTGCCAGCAGTGACCGGGATTCGTCCAGGTCACCCCTCCACTTT. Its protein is CASSDRDSSRSPLHF.

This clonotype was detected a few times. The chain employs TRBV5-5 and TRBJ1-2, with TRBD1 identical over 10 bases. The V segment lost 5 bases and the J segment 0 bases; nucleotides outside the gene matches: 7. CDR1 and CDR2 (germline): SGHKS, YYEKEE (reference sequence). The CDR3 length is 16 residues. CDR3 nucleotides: TGTGCCAGCAGGGCCGGGACAGGGGCGGCTAACTATGGCTACACCTTC. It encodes CASRAGTGAANYGYTF.

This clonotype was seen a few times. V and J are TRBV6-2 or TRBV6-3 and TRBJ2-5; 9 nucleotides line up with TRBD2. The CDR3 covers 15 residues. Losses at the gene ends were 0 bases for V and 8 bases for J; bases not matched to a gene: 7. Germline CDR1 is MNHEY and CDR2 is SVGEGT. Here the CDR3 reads CASSYSGVAGVTQYF. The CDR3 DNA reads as TGTGCCAGCAGTTACTCCGGTGTAGCGGGAGTTACCCAGTACTTC.

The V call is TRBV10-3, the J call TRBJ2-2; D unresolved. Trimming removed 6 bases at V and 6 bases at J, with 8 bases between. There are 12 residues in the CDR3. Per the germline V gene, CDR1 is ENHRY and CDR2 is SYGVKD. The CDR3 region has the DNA TGTGCCATCAGCGAAACCCCCGGGGAGCTGTTTTTT. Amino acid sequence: CAISETPGELFF.

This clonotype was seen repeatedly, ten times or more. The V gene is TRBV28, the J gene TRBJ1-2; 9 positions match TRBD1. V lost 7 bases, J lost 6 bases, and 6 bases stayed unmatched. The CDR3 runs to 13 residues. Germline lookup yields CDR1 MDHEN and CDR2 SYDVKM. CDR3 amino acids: CASNRGRGDGYTF. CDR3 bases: TGTGCCAGCAACAGGGGGCGCGGCGATGGCTACACCTTC.

The CDR3: CATRRFGGEGTEAFF. Written as DNA, the CDR3 is TGTGCCACGAGGCGTTTTGGAGGGGAGGGCACTGAAGCTTTCTTT. The chain has TRBV10-3 and TRBJ1-1, with D possibly matching TRBD1 (5 bases). Trimming removed 10 bases from V and 4 bases from J, with 22 bases in between. The CDR3 loop spans 15 amino acids. The germline CDR1 and CDR2 sequences are ENHRY and SYGVKD.

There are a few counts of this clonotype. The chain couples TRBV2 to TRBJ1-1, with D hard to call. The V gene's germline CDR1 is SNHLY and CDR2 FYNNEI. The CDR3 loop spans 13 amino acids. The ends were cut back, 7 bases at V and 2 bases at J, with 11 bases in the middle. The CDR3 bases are TGTGCCAGCAACACTTTGGCAAACACTGAAGCTTTCTTT. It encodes CASNTLANTEAFF. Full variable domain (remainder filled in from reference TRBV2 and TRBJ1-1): EPEVTQTPSHQVTQMGQEVILRCVPISNHLYFYWYRQILGQKVEFLVSFYNNEISEKSEIFDDQFSVERPDGSNFTLKIRSTKLEDSAMYFCASNTLANTEAFFGQGTRLTVV.

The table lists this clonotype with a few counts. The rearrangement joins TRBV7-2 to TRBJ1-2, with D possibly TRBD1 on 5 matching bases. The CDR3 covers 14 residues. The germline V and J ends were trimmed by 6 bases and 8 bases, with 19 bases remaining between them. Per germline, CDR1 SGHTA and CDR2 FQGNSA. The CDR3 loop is CASSNGGVTEGYTF. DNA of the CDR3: TGTGCCAGCAGTAACGGGGGGGTTACGGAAGGCTACACCTTC.

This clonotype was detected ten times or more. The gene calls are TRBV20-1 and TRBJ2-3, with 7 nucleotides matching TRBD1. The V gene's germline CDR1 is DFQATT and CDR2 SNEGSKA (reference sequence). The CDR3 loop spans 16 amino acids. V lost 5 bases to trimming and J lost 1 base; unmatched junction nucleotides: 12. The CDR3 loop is CSAGTVRASRTDTQYF. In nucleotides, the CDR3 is TGCAGTGCTGGGACAGTGCGGGCCTCCCGCACAGATACGCAGTATTTT.

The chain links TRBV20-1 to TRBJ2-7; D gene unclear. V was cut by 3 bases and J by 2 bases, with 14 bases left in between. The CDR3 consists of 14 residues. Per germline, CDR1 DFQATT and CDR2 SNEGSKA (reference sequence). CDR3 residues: CSASIQSGPYEQYF. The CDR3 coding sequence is TGCAGTGCTAGTATTCAGTCAGGACCCTACGAGCAGTACTTC.

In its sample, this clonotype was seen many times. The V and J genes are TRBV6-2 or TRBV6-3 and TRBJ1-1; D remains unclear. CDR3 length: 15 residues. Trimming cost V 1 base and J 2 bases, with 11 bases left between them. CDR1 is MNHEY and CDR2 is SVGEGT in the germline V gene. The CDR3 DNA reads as TGTGCCAGCAGTTACTTAGGGTTTTTCAACACTGAAGCTTTCTTT. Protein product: CASSYLGFFNTEAFF.

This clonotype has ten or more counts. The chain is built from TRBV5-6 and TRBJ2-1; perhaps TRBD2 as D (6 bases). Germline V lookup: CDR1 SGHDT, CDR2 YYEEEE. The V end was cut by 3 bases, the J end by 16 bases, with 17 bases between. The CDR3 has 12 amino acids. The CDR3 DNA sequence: TGTGCCAGCAGCTCTTGGGACTCGGGGTTTTTCTTC. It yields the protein CASSSWDSGFFF.

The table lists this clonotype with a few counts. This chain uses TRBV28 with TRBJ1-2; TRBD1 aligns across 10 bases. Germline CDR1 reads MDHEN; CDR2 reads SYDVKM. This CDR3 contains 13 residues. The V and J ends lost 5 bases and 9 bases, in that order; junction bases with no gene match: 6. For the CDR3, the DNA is TGTGCCAGCAGTACCGGGACAGGGGTGAGCTACACCTTC. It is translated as CASSTGTGVSYTF.

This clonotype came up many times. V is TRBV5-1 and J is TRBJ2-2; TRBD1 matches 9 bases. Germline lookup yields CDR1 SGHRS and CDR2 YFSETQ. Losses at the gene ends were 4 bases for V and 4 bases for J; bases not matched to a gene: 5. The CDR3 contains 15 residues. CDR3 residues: CASSLGTGPTGELFF. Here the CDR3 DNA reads TGCGCCAGCAGCCTGGGGACAGGGCCCACCGGGGAGCTGTTTTTT.

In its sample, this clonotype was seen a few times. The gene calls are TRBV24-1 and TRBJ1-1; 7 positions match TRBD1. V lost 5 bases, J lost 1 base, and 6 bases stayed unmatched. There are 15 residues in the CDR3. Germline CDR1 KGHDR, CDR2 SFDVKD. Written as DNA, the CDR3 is TGTGCCACCAGTGCATCCAGGGGGAGGAACACTGAAGCTTTCTTT. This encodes CATSASRGRNTEAFF.

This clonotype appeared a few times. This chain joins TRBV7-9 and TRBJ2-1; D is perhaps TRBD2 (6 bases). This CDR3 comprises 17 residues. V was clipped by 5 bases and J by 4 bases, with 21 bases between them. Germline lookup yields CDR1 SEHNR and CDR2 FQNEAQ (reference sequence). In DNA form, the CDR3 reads TGTGCCAGCAGCCCCGGGATCGGCGGGGCGCGTTACAATGAGCAGTTCTTC. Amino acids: CASSPGIGGARYNEQFF.

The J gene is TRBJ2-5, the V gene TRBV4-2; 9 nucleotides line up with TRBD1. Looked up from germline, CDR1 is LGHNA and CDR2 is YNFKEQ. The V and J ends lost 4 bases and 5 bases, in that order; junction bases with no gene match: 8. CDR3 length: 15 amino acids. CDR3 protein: CASSPSGTGRETQYF. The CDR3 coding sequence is TGTGCCAGCAGCCCTTCCGGGACAGGGCGTGAGACCCAGTACTTC.

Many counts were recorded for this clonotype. For the CDR3, the DNA is TGCAGCGCCGGGGGGGAAAGGCTCTACGAGCAGTACTTC. It codes for CSAGGERLYEQYF. This chain connects TRBV29-1 to TRBJ2-7, with 8 bases fitting TRBD2. Germline V CDR1 and CDR2: SQVTM, ANQGSEA. With 7 bases clipped from V and 3 bases from J, the junction kept 8 bases outside the gene matches. The CDR3 runs 13 residues.

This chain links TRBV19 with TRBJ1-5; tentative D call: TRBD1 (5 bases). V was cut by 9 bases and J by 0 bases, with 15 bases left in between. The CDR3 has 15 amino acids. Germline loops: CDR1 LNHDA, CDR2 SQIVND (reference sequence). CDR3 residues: CASKGREVSNQPQHF. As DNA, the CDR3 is TGTGCCAGCAAAGGCAGGGAAGTTAGCAATCAGCCCCAGCATTTT.